These 26 T cell receptor beta chains came from one sample sequenced in a study of shared clonotypes between healthy human individuals. Libraries were prepared by immunoSEQ multiplex PCR; TCRdb keeps only in-frame clonotypes and omits some of them. Of about 460,000 clones listed, more than 70% are singletons. The sequencing sample was made of PBMCs. The receptors shown here come from a middle-aged woman in good health. Some clones in this sample may be carry-over from other donors' samples.

This clone was picked up a small number of times. Other DNA sequences of this sample code for an identical CDR3. The V and J genes are TRBV5-1 and TRBJ2-3, with 7 bases matching TRBD1. CDR1 is SGHRS and CDR2 is YFSETQ in the germline V gene. This CDR3 has 15 residues. J was trimmed by 0 bases and V by 5 bases; bases with no gene match: 6. The CDR3 DNA sequence: TGCGCCAGCAGTTTTGGACAGGCTAGCACAGATACGCAGTATTTT. Protein sequence: CASSFGQASTDTQYF.

This chain uses TRBV5-1 with TRBJ2-1; D gene unclear. Germline-derived CDR1 and CDR2 are SGHRS and YFSETQ. This CDR3 is 14 amino acids long. Trimming removed 4 bases at V and 7 bases at J, with 15 bases between. In nucleotides, the CDR3 is TGCGCCAGCAGCCCGGACGGCTGGGGAAATGAGCAGTTCTTC. Translation: CASSPDGWGNEQFF. Together with reference TRBV5-1 and TRBJ2-1, the CDR3 gives the full variable domain: KAGVTQTPRYLIKTRGQQVTLSCSPISGHRSVSWYQQTPGQGLQFLFEYFSETQRNKGNFPGRFSGRQFSNSRSEMNVSTLELGDSALYLCASSPDGWGNEQFFGPGTRLTVL.

This clone appeared many times. V and J are TRBV2 and TRBJ1-2; D not certain. V gave up 3 bases and J gave up 2 bases, with 7 bases separating them. Germline V gene data show CDR1 as SNHLY and CDR2 as FYNNEI. This CDR3 has 13 amino acids. As DNA, the CDR3 is TGTGCCAGCAGTGATAACAGCAACTATGGCTACACCTTC. Its translation is CASSDNSNYGYTF.

The rearrangement joins TRBV30 to TRBJ2-1, with 7 bases aligning to TRBD2. CDR1 and CDR2 (germline): GTSNPN, SVGIG (reference sequence). V dropped 4 bases and J dropped 10; count of bases not matched to a gene: 13. The CDR3 covers 14 residues. CDR3 DNA sequence: TGTGCCTGGACCACCGGGCTTTCCGGGGGGGAGCAGTTCTTC. Its translation is CAWTTGLSGGEQFF.

The chain carries TRBV15 and TRBJ1-5; TRBD1 matches at 10 bases. CDR1 and CDR2 (germline): LNHNV, YYDKDF (reference sequence). This CDR3 region has 15 residues. The V and J ends lost 5 bases and 4 bases, in that order; junction bases with no gene match: 5. The CDR3 bases are TGTGCCACCAGCGCTGGGACAGGGGATAATCAGCCCCAGCATTTT. It translates to CATSAGTGDNQPQHF. The full variable domain, in which reference TRBV15 and TRBJ1-5 provide the parts outside the CDR3, is DAMVIQNPRYQVTQFGKPVTLSCSQTLNHNVMYWYQQKSSQAPKLLFHYYDKDFNNEADTPDNFQSRRPNTSFCFLDIRSPGLGDTAMYLCATSAGTGDNQPQHFGDGTRLSIL.

The V call is TRBV27, the J call TRBJ2-2, with TRBD2 matching 8 bases. Trimming cost V 4 bases and J 3 bases; bases outside gene matches: 4. The CDR3 runs to 15 residues. Per the germline V gene, CDR1 is MNHEY and CDR2 is SMNVEV (reference sequence). The chain's CDR3 is CASSSGGYHTGELFF. The CDR3 DNA reads as TGTGCCAGCAGTTCGGGGGGGTACCACACCGGGGAGCTGTTTTTT.

Of note for this clone: A read error likely explains this, since a far larger clone differs by one base. The DNA of the CDR3 is TGTGCCAGCGGCTTAGCGCCAGATCAGCCCCAGCATTTT. The encoded protein is CASGLAPDQPQHF. This chain joins TRBV7-2 and TRBJ1-5; no clear D. CDR3 size: 13 residues. Germline V gene sequence: CDR1 SGHTA, CDR2 FQGNSA.

This clone has a count of ten or more. Other DNA sequences in this sample translate to the same CDR3. The chain employs TRBV5-4 and TRBJ2-5; the match to TRBD2 covers 11 bases. CDR1 and CDR2 from the germline V gene are SGHNT and YYREEE (reference sequence). V was clipped by 2 bases and J by 5 bases; unmatched bases: 2. The CDR3 has 14 residues. CDR3: CASSLLAGVETQYF. DNA of the CDR3: TGTGCCAGCAGCTTACTAGCGGGAGTGGAGACCCAGTACTTC.

This chain links TRBV2 with TRBJ1-2; D gene unclear. V was pared by 5 bases and J by 6 bases, with 10 bases between. Germline V CDR1 and CDR2: SNHLY, FYNNEI. The CDR3 totals 12 residues. The CDR3 sequence is CASSLAEDGYTF. As DNA, the CDR3 is TGTGCCAGCAGTCTTGCCGAGGATGGCTACACCTTC.

J is TRBJ1-2 and V is TRBV27; D perhaps matches TRBD1 (6 bases). The CDR3 spans 13 residues. CDR1 MNHEY and CDR2 SMNVEV come from the germline V gene (reference sequence). V was pared by 5 bases and J by 6 bases, with 13 bases between. The DNA of the CDR3 is TGTGCCAGCAGTCGTCTCGGGGGCAATGGCTACACCTTC. Translating gives CASSRLGGNGYTF.

This clone was picked up one time. The V call is TRBV6-5, the J call TRBJ2-5, with D possibly TRBD2 on 5 matching bases. The germline V gene has CDR1 MNHEY and CDR2 SVGAGI. The CDR3 spans 13 residues. V was cut by 5 bases and J by 4 bases, with 11 bases left in between. CDR3 nucleotide sequence: TGTGCCAGCAGTCCGCCGGGGTTAGAGACCCAGTACTTC. Amino acids: CASSPPGLETQYF.

Notes on this clone: A much larger clone lies one base from this, so it may be a read error. The rearrangement uses TRBV6-5 and TRBJ2-5; TRBD2 matches at 9 bases. There are 16 residues in the CDR3. With V trimmed by 2 bases and J by 5 bases, 9 bases remained unmatched. Germline loops: CDR1 MNHEY, CDR2 SVGAGI. This CDR3 reads CASSYGPAGGWETQYF. CDR3 DNA: TGTGCCAGCAGTTACGGGCCGGCGGGAGGGTGGGAGACCCAGTACTTC.

This rearrangement joins TRBV9 to TRBJ2-1; D gene unclear. The CDR3 consists of 14 residues. Germline V CDR1 and CDR2: SGDLS, YYNGEE. The V gene lost 4 bases and the J gene lost 7 bases, with 15 bases spanning the gap. The CDR3 DNA is TGTGCCAGCAGCCCCCGTGGTCTCGCTAATGAGCAGTTCTTC. Amino acid sequence: CASSPRGLANEQFF.

V and J are TRBV27 and TRBJ1-5, with TRBD1 identical over 7 bases. The V gene's germline CDR1 is MNHEY and CDR2 SMNVEV (reference sequence). The CDR3 sequence is 14 residues long. The V and J ends lost 10 bases and 0 bases, in that order; junction bases with no gene match: 6. The CDR3 protein is CAIQGETSNQPQHF. As DNA, the CDR3 is TGTGCCATTCAGGGGGAGACTAGCAATCAGCCCCAGCATTTT.

The chain links TRBV14 to TRBJ2-7; D is unresolved. Germline assignment: CDR1 SGHDN and CDR2 FVKESK. The CDR3 sequence is 15 residues long. Trimming took 0 bases from V and 4 from J, leaving 13 bases between them. CDR3 in DNA: TGTGCCAGCAGCCAAGAAGCTGGATTCGGGTACGAGCAGTACTTC. Protein sequence: CASSQEAGFGYEQYF.

This rearrangement joins TRBV6-6 to TRBJ1-2; 8 positions agree with TRBD1. CDR1 is MNHNY, CDR2 SVGAGI, per germline (reference sequence). The V gene end was trimmed by 0 bases and the J gene end by 7 bases; junction bases not matched to a gene: 4. This CDR3 contains 14 residues. CDR3 protein: CASSYSGQGAGYTF. CDR3 DNA: TGTGCCAGCAGTTACTCTGGCCAGGGGGCTGGCTACACCTTC.

The chain joins TRBV7-6 to TRBJ2-5; possibly TRBD2 for D (6 bases). V was clipped by 5 bases and J by 5 bases, with 15 bases between them. The CDR3 runs 14 residues. Per the germline V gene, CDR1 is SGHVS and CDR2 is FNYEAQ. For the CDR3, the DNA is TGTGCCAGCAGCCGGGTCGGGGGAGCGGAGACCCAGTACTTC. The encoded protein is CASSRVGGAETQYF.

This clone has ten or more counts. Other DNA sequences in the sample encode the same CDR3. V and J are TRBV5-1 and TRBJ2-7; possible D gene TRBD2, 6 bases. Trimming removed 9 bases from V and 1 base from J, with 17 bases in between. Germline CDR1 and CDR2: SGHRS and YFSETQ. This CDR3 spans 14 amino acids. CDR3 sequence: CATPFGGLSYEQYF. The CDR3 DNA follows: TGCGCCACCCCTTTCGGGGGATTATCCTACGAGCAGTACTTC. The whole variable domain, filled in from reference TRBV5-1 and TRBJ2-7, reads KAGVTQTPRYLIKTRGQQVTLSCSPISGHRSVSWYQQTPGQGLQFLFEYFSETQRNKGNFPGRFSGRQFSNSRSEMNVSTLELGDSALYLCATPFGGLSYEQYFGPGTRLTVT.

This clone was seen at least ten times. The V gene is TRBV6-6, the J gene TRBJ1-2; D is ambiguous. Germline values: CDR1 MNHNY, CDR2 SVGAGI (reference sequence). The CDR3 is made up of 13 amino acids. Trimming removed 5 bases from V and 0 bases from J, with 7 bases in between. The CDR3 nucleotides read TGTGCCAGCAGTGTCAGTCCTAACTATGGCTACACCTTC. Translating it yields CASSVSPNYGYTF.

The chain joins TRBV29-1 to TRBJ1-1; TRBD1 agrees at 12 bases. This CDR3 contains 12 residues. Germline V lookup: CDR1 SQVTM, CDR2 ANQGSEA. V shed 6 bases and J 8 bases; nucleotides not matched to a gene: 4. The CDR3 DNA follows: TGCAGCGTCGGGGACAGGGGGCAGGAAGCTTTCTTT. It encodes CSVGDRGQEAFF.

Notes on this clone: This sequence is one base from a far larger clone and is likely a read error. V usage is TRBV6-5 and J usage is TRBJ2-7; 8 bases line up with TRBD2. Per germline, CDR1 MNHEY and CDR2 SVGAGI. This CDR3 spans 15 amino acids. In nucleotides, the CDR3 is TGTGCCAGCAGTTACTTAGGGACTAGTTCCTACGAGCAGTGCTTC. It is translated as CASSYLGTSSYEQCF.

The gene calls are TRBV7-9 and TRBJ2-3; tentatively, D is TRBD2 (6 bases). Germline CDR1 SEHNR, CDR2 FQNEAQ (reference sequence). The V gene lost 3 bases and the J gene lost 5 bases, with 12 bases spanning the gap. CDR3 length: 14 amino acids. The CDR3 DNA reads as TGTGCCAGCAGCTTCGGGGACTTTGTAGATACGCAGTATTTT. This encodes CASSFGDFVDTQYF.

This chain joins TRBV9 and TRBJ2-5; 10 bases map to TRBD2. Per germline, CDR1 SGDLS and CDR2 YYNGEE. V shed 3 bases and J 5 bases; nucleotides not matched to a gene: 10. This CDR3 is built from 16 residues. The CDR3 DNA reads TGTGCCAGCAGCGAGGGGGTAGGGGGACTAGCGGAGACCCAGTACTTC. As protein: CASSEGVGGLAETQYF.

The CDR3 reads CASSLDGAGGTSLGTQYF. In DNA, the CDR3 is TGTGCCAGCAGCTTAGATGGGGCGGGAGGCACATCGCTGGGGACCCAGTACTTC. The rearrangement uses TRBV11-2 and TRBJ2-5; 8 nucleotides match TRBD2. CDR1 and CDR2 (germline): SGHAT, FQNNGV. J was trimmed by 7 bases and V by 0 bases; bases with no gene match: 16. CDR3 length: 18 amino acids. The variable domain in full, completed from reference TRBV11-2 and TRBJ2-5, reads EAGVAQSPRYKIIEKRQSVAFWCNPISGHATLYWYQQILGQGPKLLIQFQNNGVVDDSQLPKDRFSAERLKGVDSTLKIQPAKLEDSAVYLCASSLDGAGGTSLGTQYFGPGTRLLVL.

For this clone: One end of the junction varies from germline; a read error may be responsible. The chain carries TRBV7-2 and TRBJ2-1, with TRBD2 matching 7 bases. The germline CDR1 and CDR2 sequences are SGHTA and FQGNSA. The CDR3 loop spans 18 amino acids. The CDR3 region has the DNA TGTGCCAGCAGTTTAGGAAGCGGCGGGAGTGGCTTCGCGGGTGAGCAGTTCTTC. This sequence encodes CASSLGSGGSGFAGEQFF. Using reference TRBV7-2 and TRBJ2-1 for the parts outside the CDR3, the full variable domain is GAGVSQSPSNKVTEKGKDVELRCDPISGHTALYWYRQSLGQGLEFLIYFQGNSAPDKSGLPSDRFSAERTGGSVSTLTIQRTQQEDSAVYLCASSLGSGGSGFAGEQFFGPGTRLTVL.

This clone was counted between two and nine times. The rearrangement joins TRBV18 to TRBJ2-7; the D is unclear. V dropped 1 base and J dropped 3 bases, with 7 bases sitting between them. The CDR3 has 13 amino acids. Germline CDR1 reads KGHSH; CDR2 reads LQKENI. CDR3 in DNA: TGTGCCAGCTCACCACAGGGTTTCTACGAGCAGTACTTC. Encoded protein: CASSPQGFYEQYF.